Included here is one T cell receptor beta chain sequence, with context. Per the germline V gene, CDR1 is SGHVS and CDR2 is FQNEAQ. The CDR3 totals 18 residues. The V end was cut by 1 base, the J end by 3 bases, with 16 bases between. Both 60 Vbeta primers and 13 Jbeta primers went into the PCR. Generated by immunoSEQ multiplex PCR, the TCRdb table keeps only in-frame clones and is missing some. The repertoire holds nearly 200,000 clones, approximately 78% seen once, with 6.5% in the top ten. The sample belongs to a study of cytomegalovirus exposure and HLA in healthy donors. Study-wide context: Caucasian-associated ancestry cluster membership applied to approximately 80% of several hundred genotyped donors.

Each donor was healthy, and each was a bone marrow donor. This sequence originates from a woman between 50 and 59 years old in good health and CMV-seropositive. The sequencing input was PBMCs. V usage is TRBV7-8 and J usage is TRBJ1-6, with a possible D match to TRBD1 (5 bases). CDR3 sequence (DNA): TGTGCCAGCAGCTTAGATGGTGGAGACAGACACTATAATTCACCCCTCCACTTT. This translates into CASSLDGGDRHYNSPLHF.